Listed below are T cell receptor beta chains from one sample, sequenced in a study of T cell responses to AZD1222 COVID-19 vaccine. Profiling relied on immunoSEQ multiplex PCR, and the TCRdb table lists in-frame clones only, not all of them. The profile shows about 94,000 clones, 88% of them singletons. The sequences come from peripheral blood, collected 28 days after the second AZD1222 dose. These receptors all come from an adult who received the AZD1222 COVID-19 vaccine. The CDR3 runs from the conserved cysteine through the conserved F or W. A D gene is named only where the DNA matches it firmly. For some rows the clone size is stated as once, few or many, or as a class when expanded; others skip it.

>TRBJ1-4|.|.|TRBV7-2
TGTGCCAGCAGCTTAGCTGTGGGATCTGGGGAAAAACTGTTTTTT
CASSLAVGSGEKLFF
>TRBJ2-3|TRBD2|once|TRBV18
TGTGCCAGCTCACCAGGACTAGCGGGAGGAGCAGATACGCAGTATTTT
CASSPGLAGGADTQYF
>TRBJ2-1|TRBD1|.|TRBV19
TGTGCCAGTAGTATCCCCCCCGGGACAGGGCGCTACAATGAGCAGTTCTTC
CASSIPPGTGRYNEQFF
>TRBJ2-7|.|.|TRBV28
TGTGCCAGCAGTTTATGGAAGGGGGGATGGACAAGGAGCTCCTACGAGCAGTACTTC
CASSLWKGGWTRSSYEQYF
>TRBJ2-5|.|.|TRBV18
TGTGCCAGCTCAGCAAAGGGGGAGACCCAGTACTTC
CASSAKGETQYF
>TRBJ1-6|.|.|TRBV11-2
TGTGCCAGCAGCTTAAGGGGAACTCGTCAGGATTCACCCCTCCACTTT
CASSLRGTRQDSPLHF
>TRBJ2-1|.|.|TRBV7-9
TGTGCCAGCAGCTTAGCGATAGACAGCCGCTCCTACAATGAGCAGTTCTTC
CASSLAIDSRSYNEQFF
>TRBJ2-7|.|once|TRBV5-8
TGTGCCAGCAGCCCCCCGGGCTACGAGCAGTACTTC
CASSPPGYEQYF
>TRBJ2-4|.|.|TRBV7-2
TGTGCCAGCAGCCCGCTAGGATCAAGTAACATTCAGTACTTC
CASSPLGSSNIQYF
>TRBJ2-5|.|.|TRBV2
TGTGCCTCCCGGGCTTTTCCCGCGCGTGAGACCCAGTACTTC
CASRAFPARETQYF